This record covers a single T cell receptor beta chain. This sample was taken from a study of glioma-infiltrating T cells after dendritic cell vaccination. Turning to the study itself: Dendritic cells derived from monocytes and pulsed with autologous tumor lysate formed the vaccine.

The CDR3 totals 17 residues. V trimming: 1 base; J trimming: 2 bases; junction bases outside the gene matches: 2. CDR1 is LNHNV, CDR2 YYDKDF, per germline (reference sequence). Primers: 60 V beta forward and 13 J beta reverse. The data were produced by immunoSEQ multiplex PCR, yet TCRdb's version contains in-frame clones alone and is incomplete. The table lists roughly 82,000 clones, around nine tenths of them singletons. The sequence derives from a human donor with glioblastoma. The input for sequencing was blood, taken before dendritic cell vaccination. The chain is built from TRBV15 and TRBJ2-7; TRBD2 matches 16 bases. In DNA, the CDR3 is TGTGCCACCAGCAGAGTGGGGACTAGCGGGGGGGCCTACGAGCAGTACTTC. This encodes CATSRVGTSGGAYEQYF.